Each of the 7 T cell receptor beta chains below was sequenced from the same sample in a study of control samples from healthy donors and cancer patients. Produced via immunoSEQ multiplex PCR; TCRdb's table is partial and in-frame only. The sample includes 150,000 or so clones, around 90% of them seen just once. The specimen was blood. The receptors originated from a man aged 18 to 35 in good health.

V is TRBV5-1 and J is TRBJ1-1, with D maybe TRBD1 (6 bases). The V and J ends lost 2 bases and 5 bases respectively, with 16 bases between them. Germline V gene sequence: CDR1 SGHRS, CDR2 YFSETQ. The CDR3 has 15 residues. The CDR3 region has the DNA TGCGCCAGCAGCTTCACGACAGAGGGGGGGACTGAAGCTTTCTTT. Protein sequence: CASSFTTEGGTEAFF.

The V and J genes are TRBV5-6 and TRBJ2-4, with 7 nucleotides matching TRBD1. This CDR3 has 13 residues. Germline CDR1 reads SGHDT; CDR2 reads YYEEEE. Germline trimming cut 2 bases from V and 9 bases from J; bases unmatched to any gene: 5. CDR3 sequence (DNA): TGTGCCAGCAGCTTCGGCAGGGGGAGCATTCAGTACTTC. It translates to CASSFGRGSIQYF.

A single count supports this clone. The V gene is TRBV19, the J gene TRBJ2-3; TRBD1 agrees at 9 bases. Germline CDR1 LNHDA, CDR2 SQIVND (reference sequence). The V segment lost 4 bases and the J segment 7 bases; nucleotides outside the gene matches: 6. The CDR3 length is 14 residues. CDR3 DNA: TGTGCCAGTAGTACCGGGACAGGGTCGAATACGCAGTATTTT. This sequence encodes CASSTGTGSNTQYF.

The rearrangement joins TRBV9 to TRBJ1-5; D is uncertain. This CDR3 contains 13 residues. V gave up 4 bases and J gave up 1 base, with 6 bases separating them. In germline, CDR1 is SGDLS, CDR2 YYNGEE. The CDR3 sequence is CASSPDSNQPQHF. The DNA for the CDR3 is TGTGCCAGCAGCCCAGACAGCAATCAGCCCCAGCATTTT.

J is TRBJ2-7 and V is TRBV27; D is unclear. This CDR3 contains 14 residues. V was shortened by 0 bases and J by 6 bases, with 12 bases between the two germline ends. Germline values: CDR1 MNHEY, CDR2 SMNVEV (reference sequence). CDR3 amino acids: CASSLSYGLLEQYF. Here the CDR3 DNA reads TGTGCCAGCAGTTTATCGTACGGGTTGCTCGAGCAGTACTTC.

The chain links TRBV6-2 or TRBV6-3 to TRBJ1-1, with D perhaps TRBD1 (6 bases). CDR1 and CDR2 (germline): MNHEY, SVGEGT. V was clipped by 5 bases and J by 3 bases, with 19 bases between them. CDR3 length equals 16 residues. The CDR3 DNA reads TGTGCCAGCAGTGACCGGACAGTGGGGAGGTACACTGAAGCTTTCTTT. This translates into CASSDRTVGRYTEAFF.

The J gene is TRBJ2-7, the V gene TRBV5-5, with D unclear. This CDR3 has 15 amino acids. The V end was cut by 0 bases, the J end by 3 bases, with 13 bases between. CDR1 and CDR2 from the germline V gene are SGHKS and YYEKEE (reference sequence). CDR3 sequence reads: CASSLGAPKGYEQYF. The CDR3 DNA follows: TGTGCCAGCAGCTTGGGGGCCCCGAAGGGCTACGAGCAGTACTTC.